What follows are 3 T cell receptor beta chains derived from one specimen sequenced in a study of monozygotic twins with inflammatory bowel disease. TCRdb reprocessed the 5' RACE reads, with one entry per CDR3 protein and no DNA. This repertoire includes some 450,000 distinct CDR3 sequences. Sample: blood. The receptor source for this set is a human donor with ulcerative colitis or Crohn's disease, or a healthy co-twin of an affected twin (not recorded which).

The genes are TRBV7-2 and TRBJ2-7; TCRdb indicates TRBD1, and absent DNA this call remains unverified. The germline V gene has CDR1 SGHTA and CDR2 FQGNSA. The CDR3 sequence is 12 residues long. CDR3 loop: CASSRRDVGQYF.

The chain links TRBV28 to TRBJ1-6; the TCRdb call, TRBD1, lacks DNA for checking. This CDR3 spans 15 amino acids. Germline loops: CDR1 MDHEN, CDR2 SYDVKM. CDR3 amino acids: CASSLSLRGSSPLHF.

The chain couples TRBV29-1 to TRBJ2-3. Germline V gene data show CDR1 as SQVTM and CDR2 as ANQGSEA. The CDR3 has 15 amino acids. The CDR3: CSVDGPTASTDTQYF.